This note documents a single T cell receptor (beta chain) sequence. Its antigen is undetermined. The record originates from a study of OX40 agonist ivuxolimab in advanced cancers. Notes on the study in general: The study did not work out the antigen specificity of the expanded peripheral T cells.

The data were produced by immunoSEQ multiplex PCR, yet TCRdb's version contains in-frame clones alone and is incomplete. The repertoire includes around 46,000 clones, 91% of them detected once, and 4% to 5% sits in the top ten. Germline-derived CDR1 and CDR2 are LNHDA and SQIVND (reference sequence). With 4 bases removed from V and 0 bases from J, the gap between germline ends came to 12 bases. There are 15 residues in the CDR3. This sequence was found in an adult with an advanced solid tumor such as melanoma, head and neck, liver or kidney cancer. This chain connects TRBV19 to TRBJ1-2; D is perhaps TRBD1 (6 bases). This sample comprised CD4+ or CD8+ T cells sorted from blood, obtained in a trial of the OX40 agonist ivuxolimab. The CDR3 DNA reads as TGTGCCAGTAGTACCTATACAGGGACTAACTATGGCTACACCTTC. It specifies CASSTYTGTNYGYTF.